One and the same sample provided the 23 T cell receptor beta chains below, sequenced in a study of T cells in Graves' hyperthyroidism and ophthalmopathy. Amplification of TCR beta CDR3 regions used RNA as the template. HTBI primers were employed in a first-round RT-PCR of the TCR CDR3. MiXCR was run by TCRdb on the multiplex PCR reads, yielding one entry per CDR3 protein. The sample holds hundreds of thousands of distinct CDR3 sequences, 25% to 30% seen once. The sequencing sample was made of blood. The receptors were gathered from a middle-aged man with Graves' hyperthyroidism that later progressed to Graves' ophthalmopathy.

V is TRBV6-5 and J is TRBJ2-7; D ambiguous. The V gene lost 0 bases and the J gene lost 4 bases, with 7 bases spanning the gap. The CDR3 consists of 13 residues. Germline V gene data show CDR1 as MNHEY and CDR2 as SVGAGI. The CDR3, as DNA: TGTGCCAGCAGTTACTCGATCCGGTACGAGCAGTACTTC. Its translation is CASSYSIRYEQYF.

Many counts were recorded for this clonotype. The V and J genes are TRBV12-5 and TRBJ2-2; D is uncertain. Germline CDR1 reads LGHNT; CDR2 reads FRNRAP. Trimming removed 1 base from V and 6 bases from J, with 9 bases in between. The CDR3 loop spans 14 amino acids. CDR3 loop: CASGLDFKAGELFF. Here the CDR3 DNA reads TGTGCTAGTGGTTTGGACTTCAAGGCCGGGGAGCTGTTTTTT.

This clonotype was found many times. This chain joins TRBV24-1 and TRBJ2-7, with 7 bases identical to TRBD2. From germline, CDR1 is KGHDR and CDR2 SFDVKD. V gave up 6 bases and J gave up 2 bases; unmatched junction bases: 9. The CDR3 spans 15 residues. This CDR3 is CATSPAGGTPYEQYF. CDR3 DNA sequence: TGTGCCACCAGTCCTGCCGGGGGGACCCCCTACGAGCAGTACTTC.

This clonotype was found many times. The chain joins TRBV27 to TRBJ1-2; 9 nucleotides agree with TRBD1. The V and J ends lost 6 bases and 5 bases, in that order; junction bases with no gene match: 7. The CDR3 contains 14 residues. Germline loops: CDR1 MNHEY, CDR2 SMNVEV (reference sequence). This chain's CDR3 is CASSETGTGYGYTF. The CDR3 DNA reads as TGTGCCAGCAGCGAAACCGGGACAGGGTATGGCTACACCTTC.

The sample holds many counts of this clonotype. The chain carries TRBV9 and TRBJ2-2; maybe TRBD2 (5 bases). Trimming cost V 6 bases and J 7 bases, with 13 bases left between them. The length of the CDR3 is 13 residues. Germline CDR1 SGDLS, CDR2 YYNGEE. The DNA for the CDR3 is TGTGCCAGCACGGGGAGTTTCAGCGGGGAGCTGTTTTTT. Translation gives CASTGSFSGELFF.

This clonotype was seen repeatedly, ten times or more. The chain employs TRBV15 and TRBJ1-1; D might be TRBD1 (6 bases). The V end was cut by 2 bases, the J end by 1 base, with 17 bases between. The germline CDR1 and CDR2 sequences are LNHNV and YYDKDF (reference sequence). The CDR3 runs 17 residues. CDR3 sequence (DNA): TGTGCCACCAGCAGAATCGGGACAATCCAACCGAACACTGAAGCTTTCTTT. This codes for CATSRIGTIQPNTEAFF. Together with reference TRBV15 and TRBJ1-1, the CDR3 gives the full variable domain: DAMVIQNPRYQVTQFGKPVTLSCSQTLNHNVMYWYQQKSSQAPKLLFHYYDKDFNNEADTPDNFQSRRPNTSFCFLDIRSPGLGDTAMYLCATSRIGTIQPNTEAFFGQGTRLTVV.

Ten or more counts support this clonotype. This sequence joins TRBV11-2 and TRBJ2-5; 9 bases align to TRBD2. Germline CDR1 and CDR2: SGHAT and FQNNGV. Trimming took 5 bases from V and 2 from J; bases not matched to a gene: 3. The length of the CDR3 is 14 residues. CDR3 sequence reads: CASSAGLAQETQYF. CDR3 nucleotide sequence: TGTGCCAGCAGCGCGGGACTAGCTCAAGAGACCCAGTACTTC.

This chain connects TRBV27 to TRBJ2-7; D is perhaps TRBD1 (6 bases). In germline, CDR1 is MNHEY, CDR2 SMNVEV (reference sequence). This CDR3 region has 14 residues. V was shortened by 5 bases and J by 1 base, with 12 bases between the two germline ends. This chain's CDR3 is CASSPRQESYEQYF. Here the CDR3 DNA reads TGTGCCAGCAGTCCTCGACAGGAGTCCTACGAGCAGTACTTC.

This clonotype was observed a single time. The chain links TRBV27 to TRBJ2-7; D remains ambiguous. The CDR3 extends over 14 amino acids. Germline V gives CDR1 MNHEY, CDR2 SMNVEV (reference sequence). Trimming took 8 bases from V and 1 from J, leaving 15 bases between them. The CDR3 is CASRTGPLSYEQYF. The DNA for the CDR3 is TGTGCCAGCCGAACCGGGCCCTTATCCTACGAGCAGTACTTC.

This sequence joins TRBV29-1 and TRBJ2-5; D might be TRBD1 (7 bases). The germline gives CDR1 SQVTM, CDR2 ANQGSEA. This CDR3 has 14 residues. V was shortened by 6 bases and J by 0 bases, with 14 bases between the two germline ends. The DNA of the CDR3 is TGCAGCGTCCAGGGGGGAGCGTACCAAGAGACCCAGTACTTC. It is translated as CSVQGGAYQETQYF.

The chain has TRBV10-3 and TRBJ2-7; the D call may be TRBD1 or TRBD2 (5 bases each). The CDR3 runs to 13 residues. Trimming cost V 9 bases and J 0 bases, with 12 bases left between them. Germline CDR1 reads ENHRY; CDR2 reads SYGVKD. CDR3 sequence: CAMGPYSSYEQYF. The CDR3 nucleotides read TGTGCCATGGGACCCTACAGCTCCTACGAGCAGTACTTC.

Ten or more counts support this clonotype. The V gene is TRBV24-1, the J gene TRBJ2-5, with 8 bases aligning to TRBD1. The J segment lost 2 bases and the V segment lost 4 bases, leaving 11 bases of the junction unmatched. CDR3 size: 17 residues. CDR1 is KGHDR, CDR2 SFDVKD, per germline. CDR3 residues: CATSDPGTGMPQETQYF. In DNA, the CDR3 is TGTGCCACCAGTGACCCTGGGACAGGAATGCCTCAAGAGACCCAGTACTTC.

At least ten counts were recorded for this clonotype. The J gene is TRBJ2-7, the V gene TRBV6-1, with a tentative D call TRBD1 (5 bases). Germline V lookup: CDR1 MNHNS, CDR2 SASEGT. V lost 10 bases to trimming and J lost 1 base, with 17 bases between them. The CDR3 runs to 14 residues. In DNA form, the CDR3 reads TGTGCCACAATGTTTCAGGGATTGTCCTACGAGCAGTACTTC. Protein sequence: CATMFQGLSYEQYF.

At least ten counts were recorded for this clonotype. This chain uses TRBV5-1 with TRBJ2-2, with D maybe TRBD1 (6 bases). V shed 1 base and J shed 1 base, with 8 bases lying between them. In germline, CDR1 is SGHRS, CDR2 YFSETQ. The length of the CDR3 is 15 residues. The CDR3 DNA follows: TGCGCCAGCAGCTTGACAGGGATGAACACCGGGGAGCTGTTTTTT. Protein sequence: CASSLTGMNTGELFF. Full variable domain (rest looked up from reference TRBV5-1 and TRBJ2-2): KAGVTQTPRYLIKTRGQQVTLSCSPISGHRSVSWYQQTPGQGLQFLFEYFSETQRNKGNFPGRFSGRQFSNSRSEMNVSTLELGDSALYLCASSLTGMNTGELFFGEGSRLTVL.

The chain joins TRBV28 to TRBJ1-2; TRBD1 might be the D (5 bases). CDR3 length: 12 amino acids. Germline-derived CDR1 and CDR2 are MDHEN and SYDVKM. Trimming pared 6 bases from V and 8 bases from J, leaving 13 bases between. CDR3 loop: CASSPGSEGYTF. The CDR3 region has the DNA TGTGCCAGCAGCCCAGGGTCAGAAGGCTACACCTTC.

Only a few counts were recorded for this clonotype. The V call is TRBV6-1, the J call TRBJ2-6; D gene uncertain. The CDR3 totals 14 residues. Germline CDR1 is MNHNS and CDR2 is SASEGT. The V gene lost 4 bases and the J gene lost 4 bases, with 8 bases spanning the gap. The CDR3 DNA is TGTGCCAGCAGTGGGGCGTCAGGGGCCAACGTCCTGACTTTC. This gives the protein CASSGASGANVLTF.

This clonotype has at least ten counts. V is TRBV20-1 and J is TRBJ2-7; 12 bases align to TRBD2. CDR1 is DFQATT and CDR2 is SNEGSKA in the germline V gene (reference sequence). V lost 4 bases to trimming and J lost 5 bases; unmatched junction nucleotides: 9. The CDR3 consists of 15 residues. The CDR3 coding sequence is TGCAGTGCTAACAGACTAGCGGGAGTATCCGACGAGCAGTACTTC. Its protein product is CSANRLAGVSDEQYF.

This clonotype was observed at least ten times. The chain uses TRBV19 and TRBJ1-5; tentatively, D is TRBD1 (6 bases). This CDR3 has 17 amino acids. V dropped 9 bases and J dropped 0 bases, with 21 bases sitting between them. Germline V gene data show CDR1 as LNHDA and CDR2 as SQIVND (reference sequence). CDR3 amino acids: CASTTGGGAFSNQPQHF. CDR3 sequence (DNA): TGTGCCAGCACCACCGGGGGGGGGGCCTTTAGCAATCAGCCCCAGCATTTT.

This clonotype was picked up many times. This CDR3 reads CASSQGGHGELFF. The CDR3 coding sequence is TGTGCCAGCAGTCAGGGGGGGCACGGGGAGCTGTTTTTT. The rearrangement joins TRBV6-5 to TRBJ2-2; perhaps D is TRBD1 or TRBD2 (7 bases each). The CDR3 contains 13 residues. V lost 5 bases and J lost 7, with 11 bases in between. Germline CDR1 and CDR2: MNHEY and SVGAGI.

This clonotype was seen ten or more times. The conserved phenylalanine or tryptophan normally closing the CDR3 is absent here, so this likely arose from a read error. The rearrangement links TRBV24-1 to TRBJ1-5, with a weak D call TRBD1 (5 bases). Germline loops: CDR1 KGHDR, CDR2 SFDVKD. Trimming took 3 bases from V and 5 from J, leaving 10 bases between them. The CDR3 has 14 amino acids. The CDR3 nucleotides read TGTGCCACCAGTGATGCCGACAGATATCAGCCCCAGCATCTT. Its translation: CATSDADRYQPQHL.

This clonotype was observed many times. The chain combines TRBV30 with TRBJ2-7, with TRBD2 matching 7 bases. Germline trimming cut 5 bases from V and 5 bases from J; bases unmatched to any gene: 6. CDR1 GTSNPN and CDR2 SVGIG come from the germline V gene (reference sequence). CDR3 length: 12 residues. Written as DNA, the CDR3 is TGTGCCTGGGGGCGGGAGCCCAACGAGCAGTACTTC. Its translation: CAWGREPNEQYF.

This clonotype appeared many times. J is TRBJ2-2 and V is TRBV4-2; D remains unclear. This CDR3 is built from 14 residues. Germline loops: CDR1 LGHNA, CDR2 YNFKEQ. V gave up 0 bases and J gave up 4 bases, with 6 bases separating them. The CDR3 is CASSQEVGTGELFF. CDR3 nucleotide sequence: TGTGCCAGCAGCCAAGAAGTGGGCACCGGGGAGCTGTTTTTT.

This clonotype occurred many times. The chain has TRBV28 and TRBJ1-1; the D gene is possibly TRBD1 (5 bases). V lost 4 bases and J lost 7, with 10 bases in between. The CDR3 extends over 12 amino acids. Per germline, CDR1 MDHEN and CDR2 SYDVKM. DNA of the CDR3: TGTGCCAGCAGTTACGGACACGGTGAAGCTTTCTTT. Protein product: CASSYGHGEAFF.